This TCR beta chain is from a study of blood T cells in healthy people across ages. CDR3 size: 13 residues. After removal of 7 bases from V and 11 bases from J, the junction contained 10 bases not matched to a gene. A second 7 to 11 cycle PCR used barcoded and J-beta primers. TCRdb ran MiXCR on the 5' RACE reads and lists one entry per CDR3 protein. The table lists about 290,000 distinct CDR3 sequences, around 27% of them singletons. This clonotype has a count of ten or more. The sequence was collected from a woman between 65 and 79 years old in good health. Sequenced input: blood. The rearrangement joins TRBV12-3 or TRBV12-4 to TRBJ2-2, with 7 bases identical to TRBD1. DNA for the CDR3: TGTGCCAGCACCTATACGACAGGGCATGAGCTGTTTTTT. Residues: CASTYTTGHELFF.